Sequencing of this TCR beta chain was carried out in a study of beta chain features in type 1 diabetes. Findings and caveats of the study: For Type 1 diabetes patients, all four CD4+ subsets carried TCRB CDR3s that were moderately but significantly shorter.

The study reverse transcribed the entire isolated RNA, so it sequenced expressed TCRB transcripts. Sequencing was performed with immunoSEQ multiplex PCR; in TCRdb, only in-frame clones are kept and a portion is missing. The sample shows 150,000 to 200,000 clones, roughly 9% of them seen only once. With regard to this clone: Its antigen is unknown.

The V gene's germline CDR1 is LNHDA and CDR2 SQIVND (reference sequence). CDR3 length: 12 residues. J gave up 3 bases and V 4 bases, and 0 bases lay outside the gene matches. The sequence derives from a woman in her twenties or thirties with type 1 diabetes. Sequencing was carried out using central memory CD4+ T cells from blood. V gene TRBV19 combines with J gene TRBJ2-7, with TRBD2 identical over 7 bases. CDR3 nucleotides: TGTGCCAGTAGTACGGGGGGCTACGAGCAGTACTTC. This encodes CASSTGGYEQYF.